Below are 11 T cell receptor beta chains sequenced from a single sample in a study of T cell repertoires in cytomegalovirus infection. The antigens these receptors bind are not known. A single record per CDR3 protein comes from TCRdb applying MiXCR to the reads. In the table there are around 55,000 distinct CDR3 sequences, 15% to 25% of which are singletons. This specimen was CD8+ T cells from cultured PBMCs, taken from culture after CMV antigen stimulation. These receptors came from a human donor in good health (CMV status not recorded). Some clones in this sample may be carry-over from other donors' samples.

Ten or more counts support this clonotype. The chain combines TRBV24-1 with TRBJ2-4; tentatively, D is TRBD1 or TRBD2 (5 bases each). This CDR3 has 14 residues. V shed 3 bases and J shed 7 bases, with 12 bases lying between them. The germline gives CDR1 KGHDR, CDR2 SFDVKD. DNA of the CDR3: TGTGCCACCAGTGATCCCCGAGGGGAGAACATTCAGTACTTC. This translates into CATSDPRGENIQYF.

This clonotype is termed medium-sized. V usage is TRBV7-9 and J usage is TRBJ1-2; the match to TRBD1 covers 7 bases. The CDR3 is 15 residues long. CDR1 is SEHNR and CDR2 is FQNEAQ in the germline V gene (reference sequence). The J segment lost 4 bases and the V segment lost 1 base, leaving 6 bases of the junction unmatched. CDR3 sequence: CASSLGTGVAYGYTF. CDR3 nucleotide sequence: TGTGCCAGCAGCTTAGGCACAGGGGTGGCCTATGGCTACACCTTC.

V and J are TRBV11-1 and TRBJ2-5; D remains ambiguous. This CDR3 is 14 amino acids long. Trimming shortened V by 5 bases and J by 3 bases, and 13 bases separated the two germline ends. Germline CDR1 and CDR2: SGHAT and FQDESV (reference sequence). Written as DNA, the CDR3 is TGTGCCAGCAGCATACCTGGATGGGAAGAGACCCAGTACTTC. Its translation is CASSIPGWEETQYF.

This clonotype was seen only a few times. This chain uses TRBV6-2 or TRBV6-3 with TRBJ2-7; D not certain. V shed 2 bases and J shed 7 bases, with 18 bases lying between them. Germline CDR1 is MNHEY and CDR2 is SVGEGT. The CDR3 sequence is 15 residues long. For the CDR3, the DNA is TGTGCCAGCAGTTACAGGGAACTTCCCGTCGGGGAGCAGTACTTC. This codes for CASSYRELPVGEQYF.

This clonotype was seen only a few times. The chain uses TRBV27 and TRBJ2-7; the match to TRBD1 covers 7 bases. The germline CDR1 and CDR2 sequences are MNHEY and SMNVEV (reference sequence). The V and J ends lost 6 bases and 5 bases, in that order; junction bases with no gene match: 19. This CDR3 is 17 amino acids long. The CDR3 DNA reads TGTGCCAGCAGCTCCCTTATGACAGGGATGATCGTCAACGAGCAGTACTTC. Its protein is CASSSLMTGMIVNEQYF.

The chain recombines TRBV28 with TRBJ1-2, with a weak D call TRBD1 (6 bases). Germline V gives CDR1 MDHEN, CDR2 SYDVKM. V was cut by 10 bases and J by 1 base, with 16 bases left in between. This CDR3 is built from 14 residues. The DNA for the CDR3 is TGTGCCACGGACGACAGGAGTCTTAACTATGGCTACACCTTC. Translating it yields CATDDRSLNYGYTF.

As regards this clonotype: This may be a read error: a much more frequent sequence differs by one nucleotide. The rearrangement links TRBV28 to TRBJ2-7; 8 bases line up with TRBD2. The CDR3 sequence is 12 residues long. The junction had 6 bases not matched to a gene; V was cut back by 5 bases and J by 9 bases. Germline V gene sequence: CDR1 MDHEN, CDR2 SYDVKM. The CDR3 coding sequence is TGTGCCAGCAGTCCCGGGACTAGAGGGCAGTACTTC. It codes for CASSPGTRGQYF.

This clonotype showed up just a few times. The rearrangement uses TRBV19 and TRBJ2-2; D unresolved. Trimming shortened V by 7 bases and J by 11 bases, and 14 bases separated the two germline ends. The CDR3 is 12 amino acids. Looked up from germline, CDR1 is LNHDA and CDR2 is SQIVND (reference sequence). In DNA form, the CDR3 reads TGTGCCAGTACCCAGTTTCGAGGAGAGCTGTTTTTT. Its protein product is CASTQFRGELFF.

The CDR3 here is CASSYEADSTYEQYF. Written as DNA, the CDR3 is TGTGCCAGCAGTTACGAAGCGGATTCGACCTACGAGCAGTACTTC. The chain couples TRBV6-8 to TRBJ2-7, with D tentatively TRBD2 (5 bases). This CDR3 region has 15 residues. The germline gives CDR1 MNHGY, CDR2 SAAAGT. V was pared by 2 bases and J by 2 bases, with 13 bases between.

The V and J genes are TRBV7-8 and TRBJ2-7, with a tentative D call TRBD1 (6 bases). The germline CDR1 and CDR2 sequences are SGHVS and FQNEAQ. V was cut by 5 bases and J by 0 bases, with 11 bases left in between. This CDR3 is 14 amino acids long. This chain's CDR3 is CASSKDSNSYEQYF. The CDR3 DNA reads TGTGCCAGCAGCAAGGACAGTAACTCCTACGAGCAGTACTTC.

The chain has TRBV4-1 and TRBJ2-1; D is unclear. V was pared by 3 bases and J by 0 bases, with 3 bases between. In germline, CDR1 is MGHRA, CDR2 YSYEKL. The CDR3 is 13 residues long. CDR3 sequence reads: CASSQYSYNEQFF. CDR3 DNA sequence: TGCGCCAGCAGCCAGTACTCCTACAATGAGCAGTTCTTC.